Given below is one TCR beta chain in context. The antigen is unknown. The template for TCR beta VDJ and CDR3 sequence profiling was genomic DNA. MiXCR was run by TCRdb on the reads, yielding one entry per CDR3 protein. The table records tens of thousands of distinct CDR3 sequences, around 50% of them present only once. This entry is derived from a study of CD8+CD57+ T cells in acquired aplastic anemia. Study-level background: Roughly 3.2 ug was the average amount of DNA from sorted CD4+ and CD8+ cells. Sequencing produced an average of around 10 million reads per healthy donor for CD4+ cells.

CDR1 is LNHDA, CDR2 SQIVND, per germline (reference sequence). This CDR3 comprises 14 residues. V lost 4 bases and J 0 bases, leaving 8 bases between the germline ends. Points from the study as a whole: The study found no significant CD8+ Simpson's diversity difference between patients and controls. About 29 shared CD8+ CDR3s appeared highly expressed within patients' immunodominant clones.

This sequence was found in a human donor in good health, serving as a control. Sequencing was performed on sorted CD4+, CD8+, or CD8+CD57+ T cells (not recorded which) from PBMCs. This chain connects TRBV19 to TRBJ2-3; D perhaps matches TRBD2 (6 bases). The chain's CDR3 is CASSTGTSTDTQYF. The CDR3 DNA sequence: TGTGCCAGTAGTACAGGGACTAGCACAGATACGCAGTATTTT.